This T cell receptor beta chain is drawn from a study of immune characterization of retroperitoneal liposarcoma. This clonotype was counted many times. One entry per CDR3 protein, called by TCRdb with MiXCR from the PCR reads. The sample holds around 11,000 distinct CDR3 sequences, around 37% seen once. This CDR3 contains 14 residues. Per the germline V gene, CDR1 is WSHSY and CDR2 is SAAADI. The V and J ends lost 7 bases and 9 bases, in that order; junction bases with no gene match: 11. The rearrangement links TRBV10-2 to TRBJ2-2, with TRBD2 identical over 7 bases. This clonotype was sampled from a female donor with retroperitoneal liposarcoma. Sequencing was carried out using tumor tissue. The CDR3 spells CASKNEAGRWELFF. The DNA for the CDR3 is TGCGCCAGCAAAAACGAAGCGGGGAGGTGGGAGCTGTTTTTT.